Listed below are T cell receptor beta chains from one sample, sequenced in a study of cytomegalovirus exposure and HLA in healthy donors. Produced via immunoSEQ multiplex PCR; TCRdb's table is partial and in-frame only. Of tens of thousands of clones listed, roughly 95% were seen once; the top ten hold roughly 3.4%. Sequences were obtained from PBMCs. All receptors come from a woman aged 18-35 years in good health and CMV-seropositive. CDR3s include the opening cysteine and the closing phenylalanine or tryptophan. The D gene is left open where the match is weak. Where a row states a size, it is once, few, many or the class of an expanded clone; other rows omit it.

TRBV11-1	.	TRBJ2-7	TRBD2	CASSPGTSVSYEQYF	TGTGCCAGCAGCCCCGGGACTAGCGTTTCCTACGAGCAGTACTTC
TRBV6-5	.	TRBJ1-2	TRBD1	CASSFYTNGQGGMWTF	TGTGCCAGCAGTTTTTATACAAACGGACAGGGCGGAATGTGGACCTTC
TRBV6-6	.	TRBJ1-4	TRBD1	CASSRNPGQTNEKLFF	TGTGCCAGCAGCCGGAACCCGGGACAGACTAATGAAAAACTGTTTTTT
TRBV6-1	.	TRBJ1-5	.	CASSIGANSNQPQHF	TGTGCCAGCAGTATTGGGGCTAATAGCAATCAGCCCCAGCATTTT
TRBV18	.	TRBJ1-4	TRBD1	CASSPGQGGTGNEKLFF	TGTGCCAGCTCACCCGGACAGGGGGGAACCGGTAATGAAAAACTGTTTTTT
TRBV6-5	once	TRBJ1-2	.	CASSFGSNNYGYTF	TGTGCCAGCAGTTTCGGGTCGAATAACTATGGCTACACCTTC
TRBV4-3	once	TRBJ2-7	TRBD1	CASSLRQGYEQYF	TGCGCCAGCAGCCTACGACAGGGCTACGAGCAGTACTTC
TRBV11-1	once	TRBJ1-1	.	CASSSDPGYTEAFF	TGTGCCAGCAGCTCAGATCCAGGGTACACTGAAGCTTTCTTT
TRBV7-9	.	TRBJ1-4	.	CASSLVGSGEKLFF	TGTGCCAGCAGCTTAGTGGGGTCGGGAGAAAAACTGTTTTTT
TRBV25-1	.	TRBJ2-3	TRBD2	CASTRTSGSATDTQYF	TGTGCCAGCACGCGGACTAGCGGAAGCGCCACAGATACGCAGTATTTT
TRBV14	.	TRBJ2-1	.	CASSQDLNRGVYNEQFF	TGTGCCAGCAGCCAAGATTTAAATCGCGGGGTCTACAATGAGCAGTTCTTC
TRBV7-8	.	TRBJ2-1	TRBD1	CASSTDRGTEQFF	TGTGCCAGCAGCACGGACAGGGGTACTGAGCAGTTCTTC
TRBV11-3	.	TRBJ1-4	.	CASSLSGDLEKLFF	TGTGCCAGCAGCTTATCAGGGGATCTTGAAAAACTGTTTTTT
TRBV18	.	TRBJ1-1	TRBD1	CASSPRTGYLNTEAFF	TGTGCCAGCTCACCAAGGACAGGGTACTTGAACACTGAAGCTTTCTTT
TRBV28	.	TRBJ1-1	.	CASSLGTGTEAFF	TGTGCCAGCAGCCTCGGGACTGGGACTGAAGCTTTCTTT
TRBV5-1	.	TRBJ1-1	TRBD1	CASSSGQGARTEAFF	TGCGCCAGCAGCTCTGGACAGGGGGCGCGGACTGAAGCTTTCTTT
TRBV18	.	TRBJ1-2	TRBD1	CASSPRQGVGYGYTF	TGTGCCAGCTCACCCAGACAGGGCGTGGGCTATGGCTACACCTTC
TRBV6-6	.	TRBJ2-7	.	CASGPQDGVREQYF	TGTGCCAGCGGTCCTCAAGACGGGGTGAGGGAGCAGTACTTC
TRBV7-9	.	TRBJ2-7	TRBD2	CASSTNGGGSWVEQYF	TGTGCCAGCAGTACCAACGGTGGCGGGAGTTGGGTCGAGCAGTACTTC
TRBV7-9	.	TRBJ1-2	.	CASSFDSSYGYTF	TGTGCCAGCAGCTTTGACAGCTCCTATGGCTACACCTTC
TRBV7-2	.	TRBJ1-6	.	CASSESSYNSPLHF	TGTGCCAGCTCTGAGAGCTCCTATAATTCACCCCTCCACTTT
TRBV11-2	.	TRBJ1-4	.	CASSLGGIEKLFF	TGTGCCAGCAGCTTAGGAGGGATTGAAAAACTGTTTTTT
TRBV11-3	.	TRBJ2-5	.	CASTSRFEGYGEETQYF	TGTGCCAGCACTTCCAGGTTTGAGGGTTATGGGGAAGAGACCCAGTACTTC
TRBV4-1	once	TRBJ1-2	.	CASSQGRAKGNYGYTF	TGCGCCAGCAGCCAAGGACGGGCAAAGGGGAACTATGGCTACACCTTC
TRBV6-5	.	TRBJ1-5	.	CASSQGINQPQHF	TGTGCCAGCAGTCAGGGTATCAATCAGCCCCAGCATTTT
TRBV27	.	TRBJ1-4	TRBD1	CASSLRQGELFF	TGTGCCAGCAGTTTAAGACAGGGGGAACTGTTTTTT
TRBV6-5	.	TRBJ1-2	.	CASSYGLNYGYTF	TGTGCCAGCAGTTACGGACTGAACTATGGCTACACCTTC
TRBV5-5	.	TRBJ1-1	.	CASSPRRGGITQNTEAFF	TGTGCCAGCAGCCCCCGCAGGGGCGGCATTACCCAGAACACTGAAGCTTTCTTT
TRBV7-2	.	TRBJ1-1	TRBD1	CASSLTGQYTEAFF	TGTGCCAGCAGCCTCACGGGACAGTACACTGAAGCTTTCTTT